Below are 31 T cell receptor beta chains sequenced from a single sample in a study of T cell responses to AZD1222 COVID-19 vaccine. TCRdb's copy holds only in-frame clones and misses some; the assay was immunoSEQ multiplex PCR. This sample has 70,000 to 85,000 clones; 70% to 90% occur once, and the top ten carry about 2.4%. The sample was peripheral blood, taken on day 0 of AZD1222 vaccination. The receptors stem from an adult in good health.

The chain recombines TRBV25-1 with TRBJ2-2, with D unclear. The CDR3 sequence is 15 residues long. Trimming shortened V by 2 bases and J by 5 bases, and 12 bases separated the two germline ends. Germline lookup yields CDR1 MGHDK and CDR2 SYGVNS. DNA of the CDR3: TGTGCCAGCAGTGAAGAAAGGGTGGGAACCGGGGAGCTGTTTTTT. Amino acids: CASSEERVGTGELFF.

This chain uses TRBV9 with TRBJ2-1; weak D call: TRBD2 (6 bases). Trimming left V 0 bases short and J 3 bases short, with 13 bases between. This CDR3 spans 16 amino acids. CDR1 and CDR2 (germline): SGDLS, YYNGEE. CDR3 amino acids: CASSVVAGRSYNEQFF. CDR3 DNA: TGTGCCAGCAGCGTAGTGGCCGGGAGAAGCTACAATGAGCAGTTCTTC.

This clone occurred a few times. The rearrangement uses TRBV3-1 (or the pseudogene TRBV3-2) and TRBJ1-2; 7 nucleotides align to TRBD1. Germline V CDR1 and CDR2: LGHDT, YNNKEL (reference sequence). The CDR3 consists of 14 residues. Trimming removed 4 bases from V and 4 bases from J; junction bases left unmatched: 6. The CDR3 coding sequence is TGTGCCAGCAGCCTTGACAGGGCCTTCTATGGCTACACCTTC. Protein product: CASSLDRAFYGYTF.

J is TRBJ2-2 and V is TRBV5-5; 8 nucleotides align to TRBD1. The CDR3 consists of 14 residues. CDR1 and CDR2 (germline): SGHKS, YYEKEE (reference sequence). The ends lost 5 bases at V and 5 bases at J; junction bases unmatched: 5. As DNA, the CDR3 is TGTGCCAGCAGACCAGGACAGGGAACCGGGGAGCTGTTTTTT. Protein product: CASRPGQGTGELFF.

CDR3 sequence (DNA): TGTGCCAGCAGTACGGTACAGTCCTACGAGCAGTACTTC. This translates into CASSTVQSYEQYF. The chain couples TRBV27 to TRBJ2-7; D is undetermined. The V end was cut by 5 bases, the J end by 1 base, with 9 bases between. Germline V gene data show CDR1 as MNHEY and CDR2 as SMNVEV (reference sequence). The CDR3 runs to 13 residues.

The gene calls are TRBV6-4 and TRBJ2-1; TRBD2 aligns across 13 bases. Germline V lookup: CDR1 MRHNA, CDR2 SNTAGT. The V and J ends lost 5 bases and 3 bases, in that order; junction bases with no gene match: 7. The CDR3 is 17 residues long. CDR3 nucleotides: TGTGCCAGCAGTAGGACTAGCGGGAGTGGTTACTACAATGAGCAGTTCTTC. Amino acid sequence: CASSRTSGSGYYNEQFF.

The chain employs TRBV11-3 and TRBJ2-1, with 8 bases aligning to TRBD2. Trimming cost V 5 bases and J 3 bases; bases outside gene matches: 9. This CDR3 has 16 amino acids. The germline V gene encodes CDR1 SGHNT and CDR2 YENEEA. CDR3 nucleotides: TGTGCCAGCAGCACCAGGACTAGCCACGACTACAATGAGCAGTTCTTC. Protein product: CASSTRTSHDYNEQFF.

This rearrangement joins TRBV27 to TRBJ2-5, with 8 bases fitting TRBD1. The CDR3 loop spans 15 amino acids. CDR1 is MNHEY and CDR2 is SMNVEV in the germline V gene (reference sequence). V was pared by 6 bases and J by 5 bases, with 11 bases of the junction left unmatched. In DNA form, the CDR3 reads TGTGCCAGCAGAGGGATGGACAGGGACGGGGAGACCCAGTACTTC. This translates into CASRGMDRDGETQYF.

The chain joins TRBV28 to TRBJ2-3; TRBD2 agrees at 10 bases. The CDR3 length is 20 residues. Losses at the gene ends were 4 bases for V and 6 bases for J; bases not matched to a gene: 22. CDR1 MDHEN and CDR2 SYDVKM come from the germline V gene. The CDR3 sequence: CASSYTGTSAGGGSGDTQYF. CDR3 in DNA: TGTGCCAGCAGTTATACCGGGACTAGCGCGGGGGGCGGAAGTGGGGATACGCAGTATTTT.

The V and J genes are TRBV18 and TRBJ1-5, with D uncertain. This CDR3 contains 14 residues. CDR1 and CDR2 from the germline V gene are KGHSH and LQKENI. V was trimmed by 6 bases and J by 5 bases, leaving 14 bases between them. As DNA, the CDR3 is TGTGCCAGCTCTCCCGGGCAGGCCGATCAGCCCCAGCATTTT. Its protein product is CASSPGQADQPQHF.

The chain links TRBV15 to TRBJ1-1; D is unclear. Germline lookup yields CDR1 LNHNV and CDR2 YYDKDF (reference sequence). CDR3 length: 15 residues. V gave up 6 bases and J gave up 6 bases, with 20 bases separating them. The CDR3 reads CATRAPSRVLAEAFF. The CDR3 coding sequence is TGTGCCACCAGAGCACCTTCCCGGGTTCTCGCTGAAGCTTTCTTT.

This clone appeared once. This CDR3 reads CASSSPSGRVSYNEQFF. The CDR3 nucleotides are TGTGCCAGCAGCTCCCCTAGCGGGAGGGTCTCCTACAATGAGCAGTTCTTC. The chain joins TRBV5-4 to TRBJ2-1; 12 bases map to TRBD2. V dropped 3 bases and J dropped 0; count of bases not matched to a gene: 4. Germline loops: CDR1 SGHNT, CDR2 YYREEE (reference sequence). The CDR3 length is 17 residues.

V is TRBV9 and J is TRBJ2-1; 8 nucleotides align to TRBD2. The CDR3 spans 15 residues. The germline gives CDR1 SGDLS, CDR2 YYNGEE. The junction had 13 bases not matched to a gene; V was cut back by 5 bases and J by 9 bases. The CDR3 bases are TGTGCCAGCAGTGGGGATGCGGGAGGAAGTGGTGAGCAGTTCTTC. Protein: CASSGDAGGSGEQFF.

This chain uses TRBV3-1 (or the pseudogene TRBV3-2) with TRBJ1-1, with D perhaps TRBD1 (5 bases). Germline CDR1 LGHDT, CDR2 YNNKEL (reference sequence). This CDR3 comprises 13 residues. Trimming shortened V by 1 base and J by 6 bases, and 9 bases separated the two germline ends. The CDR3 DNA reads as TGTGCCAGCAGCCAAGGCGGGACCGCTGAAGCTTTCTTT. This encodes CASSQGGTAEAFF.

In DNA, the CDR3 is TGTGCCAGCAGTTTAGGCCGGGGGGCTGGAACTGAAGCTTTCTTT. This sequence encodes CASSLGRGAGTEAFF. This chain links TRBV28 with TRBJ1-1; tentative D call: TRBD1 (6 bases). Germline CDR1 and CDR2: MDHEN and SYDVKM. V gave up 2 bases and J gave up 5 bases, with 15 bases separating them. The CDR3 loop spans 15 amino acids.

V is TRBV11-3 and J is TRBJ1-1; D is possibly TRBD1 (5 bases). The CDR3 is 16 amino acids. Germline V gene lookup returns CDR1 SGHNT and CDR2 YENEEA. V lost 0 bases and J lost 6, with 17 bases in between. In nucleotides, the CDR3 is TGTGCCAGCAGCTTAGATGGGAGGGGAGGGAGAGCTGAAGCTTTCTTT. Translated: CASSLDGRGGRAEAFF.

This chain joins TRBV19 and TRBJ1-5, with TRBD1 matching over 10 bases. Germline CDR1 is LNHDA and CDR2 is SQIVND (reference sequence). With V trimmed by 5 bases and J by 5 bases, 6 bases remained unmatched. This CDR3 comprises 15 residues. The CDR3 spells CASSPGGQGHQPQHF. Written as DNA, the CDR3 is TGTGCCAGTAGTCCCGGGGGACAGGGGCATCAGCCCCAGCATTTT.

This rearrangement joins TRBV12-5 to TRBJ1-2; TRBD1 is a possible D gene (5 bases). The CDR3 totals 13 residues. The V end lost 1 base, the J end lost 2 bases, and 5 bases lay between the germline ends. Per the germline V gene, CDR1 is LGHNT and CDR2 is FRNRAP. Here the CDR3 DNA reads TGTGCTAGTGGTTTGGGACAGAACTATGGCTACACCTTC. Protein sequence: CASGLGQNYGYTF.

The V call is TRBV4-2, the J call TRBJ2-1; 15 bases line up with TRBD2. J was trimmed by 8 bases and V by 0 bases; bases with no gene match: 5. CDR1 and CDR2 from the germline V gene are LGHNA and YNFKEQ. The CDR3 loop spans 17 amino acids. DNA of the CDR3: TGTGCCAGCAGCCAAGAGGGACTAGCGGGAGGTTTTGATGAGCAGTTCTTC. As protein: CASSQEGLAGGFDEQFF.

The chain uses TRBV6-5 and TRBJ1-6; D might be TRBD1 (5 bases). V dropped 0 bases and J dropped 8 bases, with 11 bases sitting between them. The germline CDR1 and CDR2 sequences are MNHEY and SVGAGI. This CDR3 has 15 residues. DNA of the CDR3: TGTGCCAGCAGTTACTCGGCCAGGGATGATTCACCCCTCCACTTT. This gives the protein CASSYSARDDSPLHF.

The gene calls are TRBV3-1 (or the pseudogene TRBV3-2) and TRBJ2-1, with D uncertain. Trimming left V 8 bases short and J 2 bases short, with 13 bases between. The length of the CDR3 is 14 residues. CDR1 is LGHDT and CDR2 is YNNKEL in the germline V gene (reference sequence). The CDR3 coding sequence is TGTGCCAGCCGACTCCCCCGGCCCTACAATGAGCAGTTCTTC. Its translation: CASRLPRPYNEQFF.

V gene TRBV5-1 combines with J gene TRBJ2-7, with 8 positions matching TRBD2. This CDR3 region has 14 residues. Germline V gene lookup returns CDR1 SGHRS and CDR2 YFSETQ. The trim removed 3 bases at V and 6 bases at J, leaving 8 bases unmatched. The CDR3 DNA sequence: TGCGCCAGCAGCTCCCTAGCGGGTGGCCCCGAGCAGTACTTC. Translating gives CASSSLAGGPEQYF.

This clone came up a few times. J is TRBJ1-1 and V is TRBV6-5; D gene ambiguous. The germline V and J ends were trimmed by 2 bases and 4 bases, with 11 bases remaining between them. From germline, CDR1 is MNHEY and CDR2 SVGAGI. The CDR3 consists of 14 residues. The CDR3 sequence: CASSYEAGVTEAFF. CDR3 sequence (DNA): TGTGCCAGCAGTTACGAGGCCGGAGTCACTGAAGCTTTCTTT.

This clone was recorded once. This chain joins TRBV7-3 and TRBJ1-1; no firm D call. The CDR3 sequence is 13 residues long. Trimming shortened V by 4 bases and J by 8 bases, and 14 bases separated the two germline ends. The germline V gene has CDR1 SGHTA and CDR2 FQGTGA. This chain's CDR3 is CASSSGPAAEAFF. The CDR3 nucleotides are TGTGCCAGCAGCTCCGGGCCAGCCGCCGAAGCTTTCTTT.

This sequence joins TRBV9 and TRBJ1-4; D unresolved. Trimming pared 0 bases from V and 8 bases from J, leaving 5 bases between. The germline CDR1 and CDR2 sequences are SGDLS and YYNGEE. The CDR3 loop spans 12 amino acids. CDR3 protein: CASSVEGEKLFF. The CDR3 DNA reads TGTGCCAGCAGCGTAGAAGGAGAAAAACTGTTTTTT.

The rearrangement uses TRBV30 and TRBJ2-1; D is possibly TRBD2 (6 bases). Germline CDR1 GTSNPN, CDR2 SVGIG (reference sequence). Trimming took 3 bases from V and 8 from J, leaving 14 bases between them. The CDR3 has 13 amino acids. The CDR3 spells CAWREGRGYEQFF. CDR3 in DNA: TGTGCCTGGAGGGAGGGAAGAGGGTATGAGCAGTTCTTC.

V gene TRBV5-6 combines with J gene TRBJ1-3; TRBD1 aligns across 7 bases. Germline CDR1 SGHDT, CDR2 YYEEEE. V gave up 1 base and J gave up 5 bases; unmatched junction bases: 6. The CDR3 covers 15 residues. CDR3 DNA: TGTGCCAGCAGCTTGACCGAGACAGGGAGAAACACCATATATTTT. Amino acid sequence: CASSLTETGRNTIYF.

This rearrangement joins TRBV7-9 to TRBJ2-2; D possibly matches TRBD1 or TRBD2 (5 bases each). Germline CDR1 reads SEHNR; CDR2 reads FQNEAQ (reference sequence). Trimming removed 5 bases from V and 1 base from J, with 17 bases in between. CDR3 length equals 17 residues. CDR3 protein: CASSRFGGSQNTGELFF. The CDR3 DNA reads TGTGCCAGCAGCCGATTTGGGGGAAGTCAGAACACCGGGGAGCTGTTTTTT.

The V call is TRBV27, the J call TRBJ2-7, with TRBD2 as a possible D gene (6 bases). Germline CDR1 and CDR2: MNHEY and SMNVEV (reference sequence). This CDR3 is 14 amino acids long. V gave up 6 bases and J gave up 2 bases, with 14 bases separating them. Here the CDR3 DNA reads TGTGCCAGCAGGAGGGACGGACTAACCTACGAGCAGTACTTC. It codes for CASRRDGLTYEQYF.

The rearrangement joins TRBV19 to TRBJ1-6; D is uncertain. Germline-derived CDR1 and CDR2 are LNHDA and SQIVND (reference sequence). This CDR3 is built from 16 residues. V was trimmed by 4 bases and J by 5 bases, leaving 15 bases between them. CDR3 bases: TGTGCCAGTAGTACCCGACTTGGGTTCGATAATTCACCCCTCCACTTT. Encoded protein: CASSTRLGFDNSPLHF.

The rearrangement joins TRBV11-3 to TRBJ2-7; a weak D match, TRBD1 (5 bases). The CDR3 extends over 15 amino acids. The germline V gene encodes CDR1 SGHNT and CDR2 YENEEA. The V gene lost 0 bases and the J gene lost 7 bases, with 16 bases spanning the gap. CDR3 sequence (DNA): TGTGCCAGCAGCTTAGACTCAGGGCCGGAGTGGGAGCAGTACTTC. Translation: CASSLDSGPEWEQYF.